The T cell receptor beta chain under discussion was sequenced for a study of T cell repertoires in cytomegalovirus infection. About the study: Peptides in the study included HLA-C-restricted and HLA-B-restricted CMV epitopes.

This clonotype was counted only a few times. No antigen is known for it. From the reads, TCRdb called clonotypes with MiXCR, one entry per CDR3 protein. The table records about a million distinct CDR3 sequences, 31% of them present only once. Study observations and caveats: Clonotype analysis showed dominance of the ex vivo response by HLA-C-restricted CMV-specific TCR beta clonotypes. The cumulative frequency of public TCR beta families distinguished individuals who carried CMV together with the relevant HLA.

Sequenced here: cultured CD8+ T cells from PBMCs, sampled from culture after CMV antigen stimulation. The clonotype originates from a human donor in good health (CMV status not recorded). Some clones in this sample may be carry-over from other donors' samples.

The chain's CDR3 is CASTGGTGLSEAFF. The DNA for the CDR3 is TGTGCCAGCACCGGAGGGACAGGGCTTTCTGAAGCTTTCTTT. The genes are TRBV12-3 or TRBV12-4 and TRBJ1-1; 9 positions agree with TRBD1. V shed 7 bases and J 6 bases; nucleotides not matched to a gene: 9. This CDR3 has 14 residues.